The sequence of this TCR beta chain was determined in a study of tumor-infiltrating lymphocytes in localized non-small cell lung cancer. Findings of the study overall: No T-cell fraction difference was seen between IM1 and IM2 tumors. Higher tumor T cell infiltration than in uninvolved lung was supported by TCRbeta sequencing. Not all patients were TCR sequenced, owing to tissue quantity. Different pieces of the same tissue were used for each assay.

Here immunoSEQ multiplex PCR was the method, and the copy in TCRdb shows in-frame clones only, minus some. The table has over 10,000 clones, approximately 74% seen once. The CDR3 runs to 14 residues. V dropped 4 bases and J dropped 1 base, with 12 bases sitting between them. CDR1 and CDR2 from the germline V gene are SGHRS and YFSETQ. A remark on this clone: Antigen: not known.

The sequenced material came from uninvolved lung tissue not adjacent to the tumor. The chain couples TRBV5-1 to TRBJ2-7; D possibly matches TRBD1 or TRBD2 (5 bases each). The receptor's source is a human donor with non-small cell lung cancer. CDR3 sequence (DNA): TGCGCCAGCAGCCCTGGTGGGACGTCCTACGAGCAGTACTTC. This encodes CASSPGGTSYEQYF.